These 3 T cell receptor beta chains share one sample of origin, sequenced in a study of T cell repertoires in ileal Crohn's disease. TCRdb's copy holds only in-frame clones and misses some; the assay was immunoSEQ multiplex PCR. The sample consists of some 4,200 clones, approximately 69% of them appearing once. Material: ileal tissue. The receptors here all came from an adult with Crohn's disease.

This clone was seen a few times. The chain employs TRBV7-2 and TRBJ2-7; possible D gene TRBD2, 7 bases. V lost 5 bases, J lost 4 bases, and 12 bases lay in between. This CDR3 spans 13 amino acids. CDR1 SGHTA and CDR2 FQGNSA come from the germline V gene. The CDR3 is CASSRGAGYEQYF. As DNA, the CDR3 is TGTGCCAGCAGCCGGGGGGCCGGATACGAGCAGTACTTC.

The chain combines TRBV2 with TRBJ2-3; TRBD1 agrees at 8 bases. J lost 1 base, V lost 5 bases, and 5 bases had no gene match. Germline V gene sequence: CDR1 SNHLY, CDR2 FYNNEI. The CDR3 consists of 15 residues. CDR3: CASSLTGQGTDTQYF. As DNA, the CDR3 is TGTGCCAGCAGTCTGACGGGACAGGGCACAGATACGCAGTATTTT.

In this sample, this clone turned up once. The chain combines TRBV11-3 with TRBJ2-3, with 7 bases aligning to TRBD2. This CDR3 spans 14 amino acids. Trimming at V came to 5 bases and at J to 6 bases, leaving 8 bases not matched to a gene. Germline V gene sequence: CDR1 SGHNT, CDR2 YENEEA. CDR3 DNA sequence: TGTGCCAGCAGCCCTTCTGGTAGCGGGGATACGCAGTATTTT. Amino acids: CASSPSGSGDTQYF.